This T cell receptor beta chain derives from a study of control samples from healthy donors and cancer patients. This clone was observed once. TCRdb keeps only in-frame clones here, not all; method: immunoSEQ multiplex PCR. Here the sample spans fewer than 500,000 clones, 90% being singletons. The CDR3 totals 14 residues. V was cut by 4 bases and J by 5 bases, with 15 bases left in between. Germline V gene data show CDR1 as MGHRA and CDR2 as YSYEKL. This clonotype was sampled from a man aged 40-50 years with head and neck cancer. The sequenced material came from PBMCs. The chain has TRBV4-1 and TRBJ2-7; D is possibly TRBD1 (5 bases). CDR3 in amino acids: CASSPAGRLDEQYF. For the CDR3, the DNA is TGCGCCAGCAGCCCGGCAGGGCGATTGGACGAGCAGTACTTC.